The 29 T cell receptor beta chains below all came from one sample that was sequenced in a study of blood T cell repertoires in COVID-19. Data came from immunoSEQ multiplex PCR; TCRdb stores just in-frame clones and leaves some out. The data show around 150,000 clones, under 90% seen once. The sequencing input was PBMCs or T cells enriched from blood (not recorded which). The receptors here all came from a man aged 50-59 years who had recovered from COVID-19.

The V gene is TRBV3-1 (or the pseudogene TRBV3-2), the J gene TRBJ1-5; D may be TRBD1 (5 bases). CDR1 and CDR2 (germline): LGHDT, YNNKEL (reference sequence). V was pared by 3 bases and J by 7 bases, with 13 bases between. CDR3 length: 14 residues. CDR3 bases: TGTGCCAGCAGCCAGGGGGGTGTCTGGCAGCCCCAGCATTTT. Translating gives CASSQGGVWQPQHF.

The rearrangement links TRBV5-4 to TRBJ2-3; TRBD2 agrees at 16 bases. The trim removed 4 bases at V and 10 bases at J, leaving 9 bases unmatched. Germline V CDR1 and CDR2: SGHNT, YYREEE (reference sequence). This CDR3 is 16 amino acids long. This chain's CDR3 is CASSLQGLAGGIAQYF. CDR3 coding DNA: TGTGCCAGCAGCCTTCAGGGACTAGCGGGGGGGATTGCGCAGTATTTT.

The chain is built from TRBV12-3 or TRBV12-4 and TRBJ2-7; the match to TRBD2 covers 9 bases. Losses at the gene ends were 11 bases for V and 9 bases for J; bases not matched to a gene: 14. This CDR3 is built from 13 residues. CDR3 in DNA: TGTGCCTGTGCGGGGGGGCCGGATTCTGTGCAGTACTTC. Its translation is CACAGGPDSVQYF.

The DNA of the CDR3 is TGTGCTAGTGGTTTGACCTCGACAGGCTATGGCTACACCTTC. It encodes CASGLTSTGYGYTF. This chain links TRBV12-5 with TRBJ1-2; a possible D gene is TRBD1 (6 bases). The CDR3 sequence is 14 residues long. Germline assignment: CDR1 LGHNT and CDR2 FRNRAP. The V end was cut by 2 bases, the J end by 4 bases, with 11 bases between.

The gene calls are TRBV11-2 and TRBJ1-6; 11 positions match TRBD1. Germline CDR1 and CDR2: SGHAT and FQNNGV. This CDR3 is 19 amino acids long. Trimming took 5 bases from V and 5 from J; bases not matched to a gene: 14. As DNA, the CDR3 is TGTGCCAGCAGCAGATGGACAGGGGGCGCGGGGGGGAATAATTCACCCCTCCACTTT. This sequence encodes CASSRWTGGAGGNNSPLHF. Full variable domain (outside the CDR3, taken from reference TRBV11-2 and TRBJ1-6): EAGVAQSPRYKIIEKRQSVAFWCNPISGHATLYWYQQILGQGPKLLIQFQNNGVVDDSQLPKDRFSAERLKGVDSTLKIQPAKLEDSAVYLCASSRWTGGAGGNNSPLHFGNGTRLTVT.

The chain joins TRBV18 to TRBJ1-5; 8 bases are a match to TRBD1. The length of the CDR3 is 15 residues. CDR1 is KGHSH, CDR2 LQKENI, per germline. Trimming took 3 bases from V and 0 from J; bases not matched to a gene: 1. CDR3 residues: CASSPGQDSNQPQHF. CDR3 in DNA: TGTGCCAGCTCACCGGGACAGGATAGCAATCAGCCCCAGCATTTT.

This chain joins TRBV6-2 or TRBV6-3 and TRBJ1-1; tentatively, D is TRBD1 (5 bases). The germline V gene encodes CDR1 MNHEY and CDR2 SVGEGT. V was clipped by 0 bases and J by 4 bases, with 6 bases between them. The CDR3 spans 13 residues. The CDR3 sequence: CASSYSRGTEAFF. CDR3 coding DNA: TGTGCCAGCAGTTACTCAAGGGGCACTGAAGCTTTCTTT.

The J gene is TRBJ1-6, the V gene TRBV7-2, with D perhaps TRBD1 (5 bases). The ends were cut back, 1 base at V and 6 bases at J, with 13 bases in the middle. The length of the CDR3 is 16 residues. The germline V gene encodes CDR1 SGHTA and CDR2 FQGNSA. In nucleotides, the CDR3 is TGTGCCAGCAGCTTAGTTCGGACATCGGGTAATTCACCCCTCCACTTT. As protein: CASSLVRTSGNSPLHF.

This chain links TRBV20-1 with TRBJ2-5, with D hard to call. This CDR3 has 11 residues. V was pared by 1 base and J by 5 bases, with 5 bases between. CDR1 is DFQATT, CDR2 SNEGSKA, per germline (reference sequence). The CDR3 loop is CSARVSETQYF. The CDR3 DNA sequence: TGCAGTGCTAGAGTATCCGAGACCCAGTACTTC.

The chain combines TRBV7-9 with TRBJ1-1; D might be TRBD1 (5 bases). Trimming shortened V by 5 bases and J by 4 bases, and 14 bases separated the two germline ends. Germline CDR1 and CDR2: SEHNR and FQNEAQ (reference sequence). There are 14 residues in the CDR3. The CDR3 sequence is CASSHFQGTTEAFF. CDR3 nucleotide sequence: TGTGCCAGCAGCCACTTCCAGGGTACCACTGAAGCTTTCTTT. The whole variable domain, filled in from reference TRBV7-9 and TRBJ1-1, reads DTGVSQNPRHKITKRGQNVTFRCDPISEHNRLYWYRQTLGQGPEFLTYFQNEAQLEKSRLLSDRFSAERPKGSFSTLEIQRTEQGDSAMYLCASSHFQGTTEAFFGQGTRLTVV.

The chain recombines TRBV2 with TRBJ1-2; 8 nucleotides align to TRBD1. Looked up from germline, CDR1 is SNHLY and CDR2 is FYNNEI. The V and J ends lost 7 bases and 7 bases, in that order; junction bases with no gene match: 11. The CDR3 length is 14 residues. The CDR3 DNA sequence: TGTGCCAGCACTTCGACAGGGGTTATGGGTGGCTACACCTTC. This codes for CASTSTGVMGGYTF.

V usage is TRBV20-1 and J usage is TRBJ1-5; D is unresolved. Trimming took off 3 bases at V and 3 bases at J, with 9 bases between the two ends. Germline CDR1 reads DFQATT; CDR2 reads SNEGSKA (reference sequence). The CDR3 consists of 13 residues. In DNA, the CDR3 is TGCAGTGCTAGTTGGCAACCCAATCAGCCCCAGCATTTT. It encodes CSASWQPNQPQHF.

The rearrangement links TRBV7-9 to TRBJ1-4; D remains ambiguous. Germline CDR1 and CDR2: SEHNR and FQNEAQ (reference sequence). With 5 bases removed from V and 4 bases from J, the gap between germline ends came to 11 bases. The CDR3 extends over 14 amino acids. The CDR3 region is CASSPGKINEKLFF. The CDR3 DNA reads as TGTGCCAGCAGCCCGGGGAAGATTAATGAAAAACTGTTTTTT.

This clone was found a few times. The chain carries TRBV19 and TRBJ1-2, with TRBD1 matching over 12 bases. Germline V CDR1 and CDR2: LNHDA, SQIVND (reference sequence). CDR3 length equals 16 residues. The trim removed 7 bases at V and 6 bases at J, leaving 12 bases unmatched. CDR3 region: CASIRGTGGQVDGYTF. The CDR3 DNA reads TGTGCCAGTATCCGGGGGACAGGGGGCCAAGTTGATGGCTACACCTTC.

The V call is TRBV7-9, the J call TRBJ1-4; possible D gene TRBD1, 5 bases. Germline CDR1 SEHNR, CDR2 FQNEAQ (reference sequence). Deletions cut 1 base from V and 2 bases from J, with 8 bases between. This CDR3 comprises 15 residues. The CDR3 DNA reads TGTGCCAGCAGCTTAGGGTCAGGGACTAATGAAAAACTGTTTTTT. Translating it yields CASSLGSGTNEKLFF.

The sample holds one count of this clone. The CDR3 sequence is CASSSGTGIMNTEAFF. The CDR3 nucleotides read TGTGCCAGCAGCTCGGGGACAGGGATTATGAACACTGAAGCTTTCTTT. The rearrangement uses TRBV7-9 and TRBJ1-1; 9 nucleotides align to TRBD1. The CDR3 runs to 16 residues. Germline trimming cut 4 bases from V and 0 bases from J; bases unmatched to any gene: 6. Germline V lookup: CDR1 SEHNR, CDR2 FQNEAQ (reference sequence).

The rearrangement links TRBV10-3 to TRBJ2-1; 9 nucleotides line up with TRBD1. This CDR3 region has 13 residues. The V segment lost 10 bases and the J segment 7 bases; nucleotides outside the gene matches: 8. In germline, CDR1 is ENHRY, CDR2 SYGVKD. This CDR3 reads CATSGTGLNEQFF. The DNA for the CDR3 is TGTGCCACCTCCGGGACAGGGTTAAATGAGCAGTTCTTC.

V and J are TRBV4-2 and TRBJ1-2; 8 bases align to TRBD1. V lost 1 base, J lost 1 base, and 2 bases stayed unmatched. Germline CDR1 and CDR2: LGHNA and YNFKEQ. The CDR3 is 15 residues long. The CDR3 DNA reads as TGTGCCAGCAGCCAAGTGACAGGGGTTAACTATGGCTACACCTTC. Amino acid sequence: CASSQVTGVNYGYTF.

The chain is built from TRBV11-2 and TRBJ2-7; D unclear. The CDR3 runs to 13 residues. Germline assignment: CDR1 SGHAT and CDR2 FQNNGV. Deletions cut 1 base from V and 2 bases from J, with 6 bases between. CDR3 amino acids: CASSLVIAYEQYF. The CDR3 DNA is TGTGCCAGCAGCTTAGTGATAGCCTACGAGCAGTACTTC.

This clone was seen only a few times. The chain employs TRBV3-1 (or the pseudogene TRBV3-2) and TRBJ1-6; TRBD1 aligns across 7 bases. The V segment lost 4 bases and the J segment 9 bases; nucleotides outside the gene matches: 9. Germline-derived CDR1 and CDR2 are LGHDT and YNNKEL (reference sequence). This CDR3 comprises 15 residues. The chain's CDR3 is CASSRSGTEASPLHF. The CDR3 nucleotides are TGTGCCAGCAGCCGGTCCGGGACAGAAGCTTCACCCCTCCACTTT.

The chain joins TRBV7-8 to TRBJ1-5; possible D gene TRBD1, 6 bases. Germline CDR1 and CDR2: SGHVS and FQNEAQ. Trimming shortened V by 5 bases and J by 4 bases, and 12 bases separated the two germline ends. The CDR3 is 14 residues long. The CDR3 protein is CASSHQGRNQPQHF. In DNA form, the CDR3 reads TGTGCCAGCAGCCATCAGGGGAGAAATCAGCCCCAGCATTTT.

This chain joins TRBV6-6 and TRBJ2-1, with TRBD2 matching 11 bases. Germline V gene lookup returns CDR1 MNHNY and CDR2 SVGAGI (reference sequence). Trimming removed 1 base from V and 10 bases from J; junction bases left unmatched: 9. The CDR3 has 16 amino acids. DNA of the CDR3: TGTGCCAGCAGTTACTTCCCGACGGGGACTAGCGGAGAGCAGTTCTTC. Protein: CASSYFPTGTSGEQFF.

In its sample, this clone was seen once. V usage is TRBV3-1 (or the pseudogene TRBV3-2) and J usage is TRBJ1-4; possibly TRBD1 for D (6 bases). CDR3 length: 16 amino acids. Germline V gene sequence: CDR1 LGHDT, CDR2 YNNKEL (reference sequence). V lost 2 bases and J 0 bases, leaving 10 bases between the germline ends. CDR3 protein: CASSQTSGATNEKLFF. CDR3 DNA: TGTGCCAGCAGCCAAACCTCAGGGGCAACTAATGAAAAACTGTTTTTT.

This chain joins TRBV6-2 or TRBV6-3 and TRBJ1-1, with 8 bases lining up with TRBD1. Germline assignment: CDR1 MNHEY and CDR2 SVGEGT. The junction had 5 bases not matched to a gene; V was cut back by 6 bases and J by 5 bases. This CDR3 has 13 amino acids. CDR3 loop: CASSRQGSTEAFF. The CDR3 DNA reads TGTGCCAGCAGCAGACAGGGGAGTACTGAAGCTTTCTTT.

The CDR3 spells CASSPPGQGVSGGYTF. CDR3 DNA sequence: TGTGCCAGCTCACCACCGGGACAGGGGGTATCGGGAGGCTACACCTTC. The chain recombines TRBV18 with TRBJ1-2; 11 bases map to TRBD1. The CDR3 sequence is 16 residues long. V trimming: 0 bases; J trimming: 8 bases; junction bases outside the gene matches: 8. Looked up from germline, CDR1 is KGHSH and CDR2 is LQKENI.

CDR3 sequence: CASSPAQDGYTF. The DNA for the CDR3 is TGTGCCAGCTCACCGGCGCAGGATGGCTACACCTTC. The chain uses TRBV18 and TRBJ1-2; D gene unclear. Germline loops: CDR1 KGHSH, CDR2 LQKENI. This CDR3 has 12 residues. With 3 bases removed from V and 6 bases from J, the gap between germline ends came to 8 bases.

This chain connects TRBV2 to TRBJ1-5, with TRBD1 matching over 7 bases. The trim removed 1 base at V and 4 bases at J, leaving 4 bases unmatched. The CDR3 loop spans 15 amino acids. Germline-derived CDR1 and CDR2 are SNHLY and FYNNEI. The CDR3, as DNA: TGTGCCAGCAGTGAAGGAGGGACAGCTAATCAGCCCCAGCATTTT. As protein: CASSEGGTANQPQHF.

The V gene is TRBV5-1, the J gene TRBJ1-2; TRBD1 aligns across 11 bases. Germline V lookup: CDR1 SGHRS, CDR2 YFSETQ. The CDR3 extends over 16 amino acids. V was clipped by 0 bases and J by 0 bases; unmatched bases: 1. CDR3 coding DNA: TGCGCCAGCAGCTTGGTGGGACAGGGGGCTAACTATGGCTACACCTTC. Encoded protein: CASSLVGQGANYGYTF.

The chain uses TRBV27 and TRBJ1-6; D remains ambiguous. The germline V gene encodes CDR1 MNHEY and CDR2 SMNVEV (reference sequence). Between the trimmed V and J ends, which lost 6 bases and 7 bases, there was a span of 10 bases. CDR3 length: 13 residues. The CDR3 sequence: CASSRPLNSPLHF. The CDR3, as DNA: TGTGCCAGCAGCAGGCCCCTAAATTCACCCCTCCACTTT.